The rows below give T cell receptor beta chains drawn from one sample of a study of cytomegalovirus exposure and HLA in healthy donors. TCRdb's copy holds only in-frame clones and misses some; the assay was immunoSEQ multiplex PCR. The data contain about 130,000 clones, around four fifths of them singletons. Sequenced sample: PBMCs. These TCRs come from a man younger than 35 in good health and CMV-seropositive. Both conserved end residues are part of each CDR3. The order of the fields is D gene, CDR3 length, V gene, clone size, J gene, CDR3 protein, CDR3 DNA. A D gene is named only where the DNA matches it firmly. Not all rows give a size; the values are once, few, many and, for expanded clones, a class.

d_gene: -
len: 14
v_gene: TRBV7-6
abundance: -
j_gene: TRBJ1-3
CDR3aa: CASSFQGSGNTIYF
CDR3nt: TGTGCCAGCAGCTTCCAGGGCTCTGGAAACACCATATATTTT

d_gene: -
len: 9
v_gene: TRBV20-1
abundance: few
j_gene: TRBJ2-1
CDR3aa: CRAGTAQFF
CDR3nt: TGCAGGGCCGGGACTGCGCAGTTCTTC

d_gene: -
len: 15
v_gene: TRBV4-1
abundance: few
j_gene: TRBJ2-7
CDR3aa: CASSQVPQGNGGQYF
CDR3nt: TGCGCCAGCAGCCAAGTTCCCCAGGGTAACGGGGGGCAGTACTTC

d_gene: TRBD2
len: 15
v_gene: TRBV7-3
abundance: -
j_gene: TRBJ2-1
CDR3aa: CASSLAGGPYNEQFF
CDR3nt: TGTGCCAGCAGCTTAGCGGGGGGGCCGTACAATGAGCAGTTCTTC

d_gene: -
len: 15
v_gene: TRBV4-1
abundance: few
j_gene: TRBJ1-1
CDR3aa: CASSPRRGENTEAFF
CDR3nt: TGCGCCAGCAGCCCAAGAAGGGGTGAGAACACTGAAGCTTTCTTT

d_gene: -
len: 17
v_gene: TRBV5-1
abundance: once
j_gene: TRBJ1-6
CDR3aa: CASSLGTGSSYNSPLHF
CDR3nt: TGCGCCAGCAGCTTGGGAACGGGGAGCTCCTATAATTCACCCCTCCACTTT

d_gene: -
len: 15
v_gene: TRBV29-1
abundance: -
j_gene: TRBJ2-3
CDR3aa: CSVDSQGEVGDTQYF
CDR3nt: TGCAGCGTTGATAGTCAGGGCGAGGTGGGAGATACGCAGTATTTT

d_gene: -
len: 16
v_gene: TRBV27
abundance: -
j_gene: TRBJ2-6
CDR3aa: CASSLGGDTGANVLTF
CDR3nt: TGTGCCAGCAGTTTGGGGGGGGACACTGGGGCCAACGTCCTGACTTTC

d_gene: -
len: 16
v_gene: TRBV2
abundance: -
j_gene: TRBJ1-3
CDR3aa: CASSPTLRGLGNTIYF
CDR3nt: TGTGCCAGCAGCCCCACCCTCAGGGGCCTGGGAAACACCATATATTTT

d_gene: TRBD1
len: 13
v_gene: TRBV28
abundance: -
j_gene: TRBJ2-5
CDR3aa: CASEGQTGETQYF
CDR3nt: TGTGCCAGCGAAGGGCAGACAGGGGAGACCCAGTACTTC

d_gene: TRBD1
len: 16
v_gene: TRBV5-8
abundance: -
j_gene: TRBJ1-3
CDR3aa: CASREGAKGSGNTIYF
CDR3nt: TGTGCCAGCCGAGAGGGGGCGAAAGGCTCTGGAAACACCATATATTTT

d_gene: TRBD2
len: 14
v_gene: TRBV29-1
abundance: -
j_gene: TRBJ2-7
CDR3aa: CSVLGGLATYEQYF
CDR3nt: TGCAGCGTTTTAGGGGGACTAGCGACCTACGAGCAGTACTTC

d_gene: -
len: 12
v_gene: TRBV18
abundance: -
j_gene: TRBJ1-1
CDR3aa: CASSPRNTEAFF
CDR3nt: TGTGCCAGCTCACCCAGGAACACTGAAGCTTTCTTT

d_gene: TRBD1
len: 16
v_gene: TRBV5-1
abundance: -
j_gene: TRBJ2-2
CDR3aa: CASSLGDRVPTGELFF
CDR3nt: TGCGCCAGCAGCTTGGGTGACAGGGTACCCACCGGGGAGCTGTTTTTT

d_gene: -
len: 15
v_gene: TRBV30
abundance: -
j_gene: TRBJ2-1
CDR3aa: CAWSVPAGALHEQFF
CDR3nt: TGTGCCTGGAGTGTACCGGCAGGGGCCCTCCATGAGCAGTTCTTC

d_gene: TRBD2
len: 16
v_gene: TRBV6-6
abundance: -
j_gene: TRBJ2-3
CDR3aa: CASSYASGGPTDTQYF
CDR3nt: TGTGCCAGCAGTTACGCTAGCGGGGGGCCCACAGATACGCAGTATTTT

d_gene: TRBD1
len: 15
v_gene: TRBV5-1
abundance: once
j_gene: TRBJ2-7
CDR3aa: CASSLGTGSSYEQYF
CDR3nt: TGCGCCAGCAGCTTGGGGACAGGGAGCTCCTACGAGCAGTACTTC

d_gene: -
len: 12
v_gene: TRBV2
abundance: -
j_gene: TRBJ2-1
CDR3aa: CASSVTGNEQFF
CDR3nt: TGTGCCAGCAGTGTAACAGGGAATGAGCAGTTCTTC

d_gene: -
len: 11
v_gene: TRBV6-5
abundance: few
j_gene: TRBJ2-1
CDR3aa: CASSSGGEQFF
CDR3nt: TGTGCCAGCAGTTCGGGTGGTGAGCAGTTCTTC

d_gene: -
len: 16
v_gene: TRBV27
abundance: -
j_gene: TRBJ2-1
CDR3aa: CASSLWRGLSYNEQFF
CDR3nt: TGTGCCAGCAGTTTATGGAGGGGACTCTCCTACAATGAGCAGTTCTTC

d_gene: -
len: 14
v_gene: TRBV11-3
abundance: few
j_gene: TRBJ2-4
CDR3aa: CASSLGGEKNIQYF
CDR3nt: TGTGCCAGCAGCTTAGGGGGGGAGAAAAACATTCAGTACTTC

d_gene: TRBD1
len: 14
v_gene: TRBV2
abundance: -
j_gene: TRBJ1-1
CDR3aa: CASSGQGLNTEAFF
CDR3nt: TGTGCCAGCAGTGGACAGGGATTGAACACTGAAGCTTTCTTT

d_gene: TRBD1
len: 15
v_gene: TRBV9
abundance: -
j_gene: TRBJ1-4
CDR3aa: CASSVSGTGLEKLFF
CDR3nt: TGTGCCAGCAGCGTATCCGGGACAGGTCTTGAAAAACTGTTTTTT

d_gene: -
len: 16
v_gene: TRBV5-4
abundance: -
j_gene: TRBJ2-1
CDR3aa: CASSYLQGEGLDEQFF
CDR3nt: TGTGCCAGCAGTTATTTACAGGGGGAGGGTCTTGATGAGCAGTTCTTC

d_gene: TRBD1
len: 12
v_gene: TRBV2
abundance: -
j_gene: TRBJ2-7
CDR3aa: CASRDSTYEQYF
CDR3nt: TGTGCCTCCCGGGACAGCACCTACGAGCAGTACTTC

d_gene: -
len: 12
v_gene: TRBV7-8
abundance: -
j_gene: TRBJ2-1
CDR3aa: CASSLGASEQFF
CDR3nt: TGTGCCAGCAGCTTAGGGGCATCTGAGCAGTTCTTC

d_gene: TRBD1
len: 14
v_gene: TRBV7-3
abundance: -
j_gene: TRBJ2-3
CDR3aa: CASSPRDRTDTQYF
CDR3nt: TGTGCCAGCAGCCCCCGGGACAGGACAGATACGCAGTATTTT

d_gene: -
len: 11
v_gene: TRBV7-9
abundance: -
j_gene: TRBJ2-1
CDR3aa: CASSPAGEQFF
CDR3nt: TGTGCCAGCAGCCCCGCAGGTGAGCAGTTCTTC

d_gene: -
len: 15
v_gene: TRBV6-6
abundance: -
j_gene: TRBJ1-5
CDR3aa: CASSRSDHSNQPQHF
CDR3nt: TGTGCCAGCAGTCGAAGCGACCATAGCAATCAGCCCCAGCATTTT

d_gene: -
len: 15
v_gene: TRBV29-1
abundance: -
j_gene: TRBJ1-4
CDR3aa: CSVGEETATNEKLFF
CDR3nt: TGCAGCGTTGGCGAGGAAACTGCAACTAATGAAAAACTGTTTTTT

d_gene: -
len: 13
v_gene: TRBV9
abundance: -
j_gene: TRBJ1-1
CDR3aa: CASSGSVNTEAFF
CDR3nt: TGTGCCAGCTCGGGATCTGTAAACACTGAAGCTTTCTTT

d_gene: TRBD1
len: 13
v_gene: TRBV19
abundance: -
j_gene: TRBJ2-5
CDR3aa: CASSMGTVETQYF
CDR3nt: TGTGCCAGTAGTATGGGGACAGTGGAGACCCAGTACTTC

d_gene: TRBD2
len: 19
v_gene: TRBV4-1
abundance: -
j_gene: TRBJ2-5
CDR3aa: CASSQPRGSGGVHQETQYF
CDR3nt: TGCGCCAGCAGCCAACCCCGGGGTAGCGGGGGAGTTCACCAAGAGACCCAGTACTTC

d_gene: TRBD1
len: 16
v_gene: TRBV27
abundance: once
j_gene: TRBJ2-2
CDR3aa: CASSSTDRVLTGELFF
CDR3nt: TGTGCCAGCAGTTCGACCGACAGGGTACTCACCGGGGAGCTGTTTTTT

d_gene: TRBD2
len: 18
v_gene: TRBV11-2
abundance: -
j_gene: TRBJ2-3
CDR3aa: CASSFSSGGIVGTDTQYF
CDR3nt: TGTGCCAGCAGCTTTTCTAGCGGGGGGATCGTCGGGACAGATACGCAGTATTTT

d_gene: TRBD2
len: 15
v_gene: TRBV11-2
abundance: -
j_gene: TRBJ2-2
CDR3aa: CASSLAGGPSGELFF
CDR3nt: TGTGCCAGCAGCTTGGCGGGGGGGCCTTCGGGGGAGCTGTTTTTT

d_gene: -
len: 15
v_gene: TRBV27
abundance: -
j_gene: TRBJ1-2
CDR3aa: CASSLSWTAVGGYTF
CDR3nt: TGTGCCAGCAGTTTATCATGGACAGCCGTCGGTGGCTACACCTTC

d_gene: -
len: 13
v_gene: TRBV5-6
abundance: -
j_gene: TRBJ1-1
CDR3aa: CASSLRRNTEAFF
CDR3nt: TGTGCCAGCAGCTTGAGGAGGAACACTGAAGCTTTCTTT

d_gene: -
len: 14
v_gene: TRBV5-5
abundance: -
j_gene: TRBJ2-2
CDR3aa: CASSLEISTGELFF
CDR3nt: TGTGCCAGCAGCTTGGAGATCAGTACCGGGGAGCTGTTTTTT

d_gene: -
len: 14
v_gene: TRBV27
abundance: -
j_gene: TRBJ2-7
CDR3aa: CASNRQLPPYEQYF
CDR3nt: TGTGCCAGCAATAGACAGTTACCCCCTTACGAGCAGTACTTC

d_gene: -
len: 13
v_gene: TRBV16
abundance: -
j_gene: TRBJ2-7
CDR3aa: CASSQRLEREQYF
CDR3nt: TGTGCCAGCAGCCAACGACTCGAACGCGAGCAGTACTTC

d_gene: -
len: 14
v_gene: TRBV30
abundance: -
j_gene: TRBJ1-5
CDR3aa: CAWSDSAKNQPQHF
CDR3nt: TGTGCCTGGAGCGACAGCGCCAAAAATCAGCCCCAGCATTTT